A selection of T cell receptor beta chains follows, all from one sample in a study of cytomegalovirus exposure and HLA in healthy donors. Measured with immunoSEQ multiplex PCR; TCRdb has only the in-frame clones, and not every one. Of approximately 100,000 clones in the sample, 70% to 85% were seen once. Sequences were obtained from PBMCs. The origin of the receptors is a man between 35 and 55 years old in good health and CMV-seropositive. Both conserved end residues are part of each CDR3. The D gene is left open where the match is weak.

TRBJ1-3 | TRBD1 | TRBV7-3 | CASSLTGGYSGNTIYF
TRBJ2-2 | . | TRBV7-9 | CASSFVNTGELFF
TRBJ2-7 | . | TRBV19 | CASSEQSLSYEQYF
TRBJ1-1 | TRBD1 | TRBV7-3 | CASSLDRVRSNTEAFF
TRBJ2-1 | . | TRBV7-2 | CASSYPGQYNEQFF
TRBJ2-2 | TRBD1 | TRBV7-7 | CASSLTGANTGELFF
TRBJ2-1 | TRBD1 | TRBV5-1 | CASSLVAGGLDRYEQFF
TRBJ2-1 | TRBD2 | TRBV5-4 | CASSLGLAGGDNEQFF
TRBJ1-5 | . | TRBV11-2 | CASSFQPGSNQPQHF
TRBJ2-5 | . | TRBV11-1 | CASRGSGYPYF
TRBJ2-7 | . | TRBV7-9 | CASSLDYRGGSYEQYF
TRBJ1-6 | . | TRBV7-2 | CASSLQGNGNSPLHF
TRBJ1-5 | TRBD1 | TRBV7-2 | CASSLAGQVNQPQHF
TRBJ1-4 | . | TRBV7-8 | CASRPPGSATNEKLFF
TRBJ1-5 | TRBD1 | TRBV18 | CASSPYPPTGSWDQPQHF
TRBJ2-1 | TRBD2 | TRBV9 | CASSVDSGGEQFF
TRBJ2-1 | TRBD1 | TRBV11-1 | CASSLAAGTGSYNEQFF
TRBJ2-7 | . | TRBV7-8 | CASSFQGGEQYF
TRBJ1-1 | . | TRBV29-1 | CSVATENMNTEAFF
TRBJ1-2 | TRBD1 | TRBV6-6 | CASAQGEVYGYTF
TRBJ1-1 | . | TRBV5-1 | CASTLPGGKATEAFF
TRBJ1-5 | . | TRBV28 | CASSPTGRSGQPQHF
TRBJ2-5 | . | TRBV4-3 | CASSQGRGGGETQYF
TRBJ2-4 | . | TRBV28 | CASSLSTAEDIQYF
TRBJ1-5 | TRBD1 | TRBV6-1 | CASSEGDSRQPQHF
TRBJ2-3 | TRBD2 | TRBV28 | CASSSRTSGGLTRDTQYF
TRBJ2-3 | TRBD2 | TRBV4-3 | CASRRIDSGGTDTQYF
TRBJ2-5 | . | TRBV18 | CASSPIQTRTQETQYF
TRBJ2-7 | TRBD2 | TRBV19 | CASSTRGAGVDEQYF
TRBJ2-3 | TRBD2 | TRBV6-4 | CASSDSTSGNTDTQYF
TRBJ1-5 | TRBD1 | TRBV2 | CASIQGQDQPQHF
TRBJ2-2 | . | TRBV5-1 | CASSPGWTGELFF
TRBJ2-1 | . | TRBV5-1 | CASSLAVRDNEQFF
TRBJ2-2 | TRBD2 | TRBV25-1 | CASSEPLLAGVNTGELFF
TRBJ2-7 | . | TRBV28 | CASSGGQTGSYEQYF
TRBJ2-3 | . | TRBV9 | CASRAGQNTDTQYF
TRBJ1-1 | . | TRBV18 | CASSVRRASTEAFF
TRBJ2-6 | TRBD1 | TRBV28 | CASRLQGFGANGLTF
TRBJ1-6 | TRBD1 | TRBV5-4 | CASSDANRGQGLNSPLHF
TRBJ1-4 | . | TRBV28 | CASSRTGEKLFF
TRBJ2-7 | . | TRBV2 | CASSYRARDYEQYF
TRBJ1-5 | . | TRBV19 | CASTPTKRDQPQHF
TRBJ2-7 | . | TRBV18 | CASSPGLAYEQYF
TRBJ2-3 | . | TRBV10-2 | CASSGRLALYTDTQYF
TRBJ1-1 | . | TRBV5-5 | CASSLDPGHTNTEAFF
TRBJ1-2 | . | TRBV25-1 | CASSVPGGYGYTF
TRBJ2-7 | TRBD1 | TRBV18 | CASSPRSPGQDEQYF
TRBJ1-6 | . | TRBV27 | CASSPINSPLHF
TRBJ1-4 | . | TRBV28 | CASTVTGVNEKLFF
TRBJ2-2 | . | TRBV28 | CASSLSNTGELFF
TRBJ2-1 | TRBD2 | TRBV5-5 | CASSRGGDSYNEQFF
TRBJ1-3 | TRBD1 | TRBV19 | CASSTPWGQGTAPGNTIYF
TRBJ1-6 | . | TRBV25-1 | CASSAQGYNSPLHF
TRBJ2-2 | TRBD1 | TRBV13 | CASSYHSGTGDTGELFF
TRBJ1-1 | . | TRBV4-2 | CASSPGDNKNTEAFF